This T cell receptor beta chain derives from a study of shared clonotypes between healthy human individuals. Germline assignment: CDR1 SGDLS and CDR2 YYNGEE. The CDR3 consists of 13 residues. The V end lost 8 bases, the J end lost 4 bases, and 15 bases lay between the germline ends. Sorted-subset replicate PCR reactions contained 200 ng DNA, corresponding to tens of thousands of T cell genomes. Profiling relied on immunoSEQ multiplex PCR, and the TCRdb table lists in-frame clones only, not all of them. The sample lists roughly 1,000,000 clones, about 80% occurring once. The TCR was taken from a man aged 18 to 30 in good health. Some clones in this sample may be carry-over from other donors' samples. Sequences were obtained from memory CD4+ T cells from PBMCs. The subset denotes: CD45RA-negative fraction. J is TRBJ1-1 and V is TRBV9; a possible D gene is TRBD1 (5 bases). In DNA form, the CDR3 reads TGTGCCAGAGGAGGAACGCAGGGCACTGAAGCTTTCTTT. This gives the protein CARGGTQGTEAFF.